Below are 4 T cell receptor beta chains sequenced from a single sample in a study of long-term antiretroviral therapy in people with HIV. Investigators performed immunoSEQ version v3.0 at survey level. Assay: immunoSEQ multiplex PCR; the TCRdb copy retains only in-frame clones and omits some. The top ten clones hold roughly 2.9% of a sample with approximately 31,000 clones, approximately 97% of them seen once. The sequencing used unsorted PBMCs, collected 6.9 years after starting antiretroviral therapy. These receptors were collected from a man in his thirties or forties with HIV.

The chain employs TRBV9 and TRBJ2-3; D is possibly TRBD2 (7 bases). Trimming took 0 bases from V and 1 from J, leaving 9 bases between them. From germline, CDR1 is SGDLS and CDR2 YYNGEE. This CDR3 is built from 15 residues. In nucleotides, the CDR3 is TGTGCCAGCAGCGTAGAAGGGGGGGGCACAGATACGCAGTATTTT. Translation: CASSVEGGGTDTQYF.

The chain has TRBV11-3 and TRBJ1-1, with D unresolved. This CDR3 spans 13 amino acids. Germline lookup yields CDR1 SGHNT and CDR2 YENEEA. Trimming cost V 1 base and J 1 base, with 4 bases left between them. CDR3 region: CASSLAQNTEAFF. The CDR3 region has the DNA TGTGCCAGCAGCTTAGCGCAGAACACTGAAGCTTTCTTT.

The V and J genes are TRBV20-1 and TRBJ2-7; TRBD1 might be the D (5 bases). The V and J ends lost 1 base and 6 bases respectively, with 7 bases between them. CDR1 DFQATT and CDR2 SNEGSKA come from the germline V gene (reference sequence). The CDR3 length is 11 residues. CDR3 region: CSARATGEQYF. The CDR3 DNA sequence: TGCAGTGCTAGAGCCACAGGCGAGCAGTACTTC.

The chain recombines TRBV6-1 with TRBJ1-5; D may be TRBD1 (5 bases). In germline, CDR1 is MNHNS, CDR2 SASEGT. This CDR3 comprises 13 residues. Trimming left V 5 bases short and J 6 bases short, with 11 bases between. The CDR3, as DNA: TGTGCCAGCAGTAGGGTCGGGGGTCAGCCCCAGCATTTT. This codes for CASSRVGGQPQHF.